These T cell receptor beta chains were read from a single sample in a study of OX40 agonist ivuxolimab in advanced cancers. The repertoire was sequenced with immunoSEQ multiplex PCR; TCRdb's copy has only in-frame clones and lacks some. The repertoire consists of about 20,000 clones, with 88% occurring once and the leading ten covering roughly 10%. Sequences were derived from CD4+ or CD8+ T cells sorted from blood, sampled in a trial of the OX40 agonist ivuxolimab. Source of these receptors: an adult with an advanced solid tumor such as melanoma, head and neck, liver or kidney cancer. The CDR3 runs from the conserved cysteine through the conserved F or W. The order of the fields is J gene, clone size, V gene, D gene, CDR3 protein, CDR3 DNA. A D gene is named only where the DNA matches it firmly. The size field is filled for only some rows; it gives once, few, many or a size class.

>TRBJ1-2|.|TRBV5-4|TRBD1
CASSTTLGQGAGYGYTF
TGTGCCAGCAGCACAACCTTGGGACAGGGGGCTGGCTATGGCTACACCTTC
>TRBJ2-5|once|TRBV27|.
CASSLHWGETQYF
TGTGCCAGCAGTTTACACTGGGGGGAGACCCAGTACTTC
>TRBJ2-6|.|TRBV13|.
CASRLHEASGANVLTF
TGTGCCAGCAGACTTCACGAGGCCTCTGGGGCCAACGTCCTGACTTTC
>TRBJ2-1|.|TRBV29-1|TRBD2
CSVEGTQRDLKSYNEQFF
TGCAGCGTTGAAGGCACGCAGCGGGACCTAAAGAGCTACAATGAGCAGTTCTTC
>TRBJ2-3|.|TRBV6-4|.
CASSDSQGSDTQYF
TGTGCCAGCAGTGACTCTCAGGGATCAGATACGCAGTATTTT
>TRBJ1-1|.|TRBV27|.
CASSLYPLTEAFF
TGTGCCAGCAGTTTATATCCCCTAACTGAAGCTTTCTTT
>TRBJ1-2|.|TRBV13|.
CASSPRGRLNYGYTF
TGTGCCAGCAGCCCGCGAGGGAGACTTAACTATGGCTACACCTTC
>TRBJ2-5|.|TRBV16|.
CASSRGRDQETQYF
TGTGCCAGCAGCCGCGGTCGGGACCAAGAGACCCAGTACTTC
>TRBJ2-5|.|TRBV10-3|TRBD2
CATMSERSGDPRPETQYF
TGTGCCACGATGAGTGAGCGGAGCGGGGACCCAAGGCCGGAGACCCAGTACTTC
>TRBJ1-5|.|TRBV7-8|.
CASSLGEQPQHF
TGTGCCAGCAGCTTAGGGGAACAGCCCCAGCATTTT
>TRBJ2-3|.|TRBV2|.
CASKPWDGYTDTQYF
TGTGCCAGCAAGCCTTGGGACGGGTACACAGATACGCAGTATTTT
>TRBJ1-1|once|TRBV19|.
CASSIDLAARNTEAFF
TGTGCCAGTAGTATAGATCTGGCAGCGAGAAACACTGAAGCTTTCTTT
>TRBJ2-7|.|TRBV4-1|TRBD2
CASSYGLAATYEQYF
TGCGCCAGCAGTTACGGACTAGCGGCAACCTACGAGCAGTACTTC
>TRBJ1-1|.|TRBV5-1|TRBD1
CASSLSGTANTEAFF
TGCGCCAGCAGCCTCTCCGGGACAGCGAACACTGAAGCTTTCTTT
>TRBJ1-2|.|TRBV9|TRBD1
CASSVARTGGYGYTF
TGTGCCAGCAGCGTTGCCCGAACAGGGGGCTATGGCTACACCTTC
>TRBJ2-2|.|TRBV7-6|TRBD2
CASSLLRLAGGTLGELFF
TGTGCCAGCAGCTTACTTAGACTAGCGGGAGGGACCCTCGGGGAGCTGTTTTTT
>TRBJ1-2|once|TRBV5-1|.
CASRGSTLRGYTF
TGCGCCAGTAGAGGGTCCACCCTCCGTGGCTACACCTTC
>TRBJ2-7|.|TRBV4-2|.
CASSPNRGGYEQYF
TGTGCCAGCAGCCCTAACAGGGGGGGGTACGAGCAGTACTTC
>TRBJ2-7|.|TRBV4-1|TRBD2
CASSQTVTSNEQYF
TGCGCCAGCAGCCAAACCGTGACTAGCAACGAGCAGTACTTC
>TRBJ2-7|.|TRBV6-1|.
CASSETEYYEQYF
TGTGCCAGCAGTGAGACAGAGTACTACGAGCAGTACTTC
>TRBJ2-1|.|TRBV7-2|TRBD2
CASSATLAGTYNEQFF
TGTGCCAGCAGCGCCACGCTAGCGGGGACCTACAATGAGCAGTTCTTC
>TRBJ1-4|few|TRBV6-1|.
CASTPGPATNEKLFF
TGTGCCAGCACCCCAGGGCCTGCAACTAATGAAAAACTGTTTTTT
>TRBJ1-6|.|TRBV5-1|.
CASSLAGNSPLHF
TGCGCCAGCAGCTTGGCGGGAAATTCACCCCTCCACTTT
>TRBJ2-1|.|TRBV5-4|.
CASSHTVRGRINEQFF
TGTGCCAGCAGCCACACCGTCCGGGGGAGAATTAATGAGCAGTTCTTC
>TRBJ2-7|.|TRBV6-1|.
CASSDIRGRGYEQYF
TGTGCCAGCAGTGATATCAGGGGAAGGGGTTACGAGCAGTACTTC
>TRBJ1-5|.|TRBV6-4|TRBD1
CASSKRQGQPQHF
TGTGCCAGCAGTAAGAGACAGGGACAGCCCCAGCATTTT
>TRBJ1-5|.|TRBV6-5|.
CASRLGGRNQPQHF
TGTGCCAGCAGATTAGGGGGTCGCAATCAGCCCCAGCATTTT
>TRBJ1-2|.|TRBV2|.
CASSGVYGYTF
TGTGCCAGCAGCGGGGTCTATGGCTACACCTTC
>TRBJ2-4|.|TRBV7-5|.
CARSCRGEAKNIQYF
TGTGCCAGAAGCTGTCGCGGGGAAGCCAAAAACATTCAGTACTTC
>TRBJ1-3|.|TRBV10-3|.
CAISTRPRSASGNTIYF
TGTGCCATCAGTACCCGTCCTCGATCAGCCTCTGGAAACACCATATATTTT
>TRBJ2-1|.|TRBV10-3|TRBD2
CAISPSGTAYNEQFF
TGTGCCATCAGTCCTAGCGGAACAGCCTACAATGAGCAGTTCTTC
>TRBJ2-3|.|TRBV7-9|.
CASSLGRAHTDTQYF
TGTGCCAGCAGCTTAGGCCGGGCCCACACAGATACGCAGTATTTT
>TRBJ2-3|once|TRBV2|TRBD1
CASGQGASTDTQYF
TGTGCCAGCGGGCAGGGGGCTTCTACAGATACGCAGTATTTT
>TRBJ1-5|.|TRBV29-1|TRBD1
CSVVDRDSNQPQHF
TGCAGCGTTGTTGACAGGGATAGCAATCAGCCCCAGCATTTT